This entry lists 21 T cell receptor beta chains sequenced from one sample in a study of T cells in Graves' hyperthyroidism and ophthalmopathy. RNA transcripts provided the source from which TCR beta CDR3 regions were amplified. The primer set for the first-round RT-PCR of the TCR CDR3 was HTBI. MiXCR was run by TCRdb on the multiplex PCR reads, yielding one entry per CDR3 protein. There are around 340,000 distinct CDR3 sequences in the sample; 16% occur only once, and around 35% lies in the top ten. Input material: blood. These receptor sequences come from a man aged 30 to 45 with Graves' hyperthyroidism.

This clonotype has ten or more counts. The chain recombines TRBV5-1 with TRBJ1-1, with TRBD1 matching 8 bases. This CDR3 comprises 13 residues. Looked up from germline, CDR1 is SGHRS and CDR2 is YFSETQ. J was trimmed by 10 bases and V by 4 bases; bases with no gene match: 9. The DNA for the CDR3 is TGCGCCAGCAGCGCCCAGGGGGCCTGGGGAGCTTTCTTT. Its protein product is CASSAQGAWGAFF.

The table lists this clonotype with many counts. The rearrangement uses TRBV28 and TRBJ2-7; 8 positions agree with TRBD1. V lost 6 bases to trimming and J lost 6 bases; unmatched junction nucleotides: 13. CDR1 and CDR2 (germline): MDHEN, SYDVKM. The CDR3 has 15 amino acids. CDR3 amino acids: CASRQPGGAMREQYF. DNA of the CDR3: TGTGCCAGCAGACAACCAGGGGGCGCGATGCGCGAGCAGTACTTC.

This clonotype was seen many times. This rearrangement joins TRBV7-3 to TRBJ2-1, with D tentatively TRBD1 (6 bases). From germline, CDR1 is SGHTA and CDR2 FQGTGA. V lost 5 bases, J lost 8 bases, and 13 bases lay in between. This CDR3 comprises 13 residues. CDR3 residues: CASSPARGDEQFF. The CDR3 coding sequence is TGTGCCAGCAGCCCAGCCAGGGGCGATGAGCAGTTCTTC.

This sequence joins TRBV3-1 and TRBJ2-3; D not resolved. The germline V and J ends were trimmed by 5 bases and 6 bases, with 12 bases remaining between them. Germline CDR1 LGHDT, CDR2 YNNKEL (reference sequence). This CDR3 region has 13 residues. For the CDR3, the DNA is TGTGCCAGCAGCAACGACGCCGTGGATACGCAGTATTTT. Translation gives CASSNDAVDTQYF.

The rearrangement links TRBV25-1 to TRBJ1-3; D is possibly TRBD1 (6 bases). The germline gives CDR1 MGHDK, CDR2 SYGVNS. There are 16 residues in the CDR3. V lost 7 bases, J lost 1 base, and 17 bases lay in between. The CDR3 loop reads CASTASGVASGNTIYF. Written as DNA, the CDR3 is TGTGCCAGCACCGCCTCAGGGGTAGCATCTGGAAACACCATATATTTT.

The V and J genes are TRBV19 and TRBJ1-2; D uncertain. The V and J ends lost 1 base and 0 bases respectively, with 9 bases between them. The CDR3 runs to 15 residues. Germline V gene data show CDR1 as LNHDA and CDR2 as SQIVND (reference sequence). CDR3 in amino acids: CASSIGRAANYGYTF. Here the CDR3 DNA reads TGTGCCAGTAGTATAGGGCGGGCCGCTAACTATGGCTACACCTTC.

This clonotype was seen many times. The V call is TRBV29-1, the J call TRBJ2-1, with D tentatively TRBD2 (5 bases). Germline lookup yields CDR1 SQVTM and CDR2 ANQGSEA. This CDR3 comprises 12 residues. Trimming removed 6 bases at V and 0 bases at J, with 6 bases between. CDR3 bases: TGCAGCGTAGCGGTCTCCTACAATGAGCAGTTCTTC. Protein product: CSVAVSYNEQFF.

This clonotype has a count of ten or more. J is TRBJ2-6 and V is TRBV10-3; D not resolved. V gave up 2 bases and J gave up 2 bases, with 1 base separating them. Germline V gene sequence: CDR1 ENHRY, CDR2 SYGVKD. The CDR3 contains 13 residues. The CDR3 protein is CAISEPGANVLTF. CDR3 nucleotides: TGTGCCATCAGTGAGCCTGGGGCCAACGTCCTGACTTTC.

The CDR3 nucleotides read TGTGCCATCAGTCGGGACAGGGGGTCACCCCTCCACTTT. Protein product: CAISRDRGSPLHF. The V and J genes are TRBV10-3 and TRBJ1-6; TRBD1 matches 11 bases. Germline assignment: CDR1 ENHRY and CDR2 SYGVKD. This CDR3 has 13 amino acids. Trimming cost V 5 bases and J 10 bases; bases outside gene matches: 1.

This clonotype has ten or more counts. The J gene is TRBJ1-1, the V gene TRBV5-1; TRBD1 is a possible D gene (5 bases). The CDR3 sequence is 14 residues long. V was cut by 3 bases and J by 4 bases, with 13 bases left in between. Germline V gene data show CDR1 as SGHRS and CDR2 as YFSETQ. The CDR3 here is CASSSYGGSTEAFF. Written as DNA, the CDR3 is TGCGCCAGCAGCTCCTATGGGGGGAGCACTGAAGCTTTCTTT.

This clonotype was counted many times. Since a much larger clone is just one base distant, this may be a read error. V usage is TRBV7-9 and J usage is TRBJ1-1, with D hard to call. This CDR3 region has 13 residues. Trimming removed 1 base at V and 1 base at J, with 4 bases between. CDR1 and CDR2 from the germline V gene are SEHNR and FQNEAQ (reference sequence). CDR3 loop: CASSLGTNTEAFF. For the CDR3, the DNA is TGTGCCAGCAGCTTAGGCACGAACACTGAAGCTTTCTTT.

This rearrangement joins TRBV7-9 to TRBJ2-1, with a tentative D call TRBD2 (6 bases). Germline CDR1 and CDR2: SEHNR and FQNEAQ (reference sequence). V was shortened by 4 bases and J by 3 bases, with 16 bases between the two germline ends. This CDR3 region has 16 residues. CDR3 amino acids: CASSSLGGGGYNEQFF. For the CDR3, the DNA is TGTGCCAGCAGCTCCCTTGGGGGAGGAGGCTACAATGAGCAGTTCTTC.

This clonotype was detected many times. The rearrangement joins TRBV5-6 to TRBJ2-5; a weak D match, TRBD1 (6 bases). The ends were cut back, 0 bases at V and 7 bases at J, with 13 bases in the middle. The CDR3 has 14 amino acids. Germline CDR1 SGHDT, CDR2 YYEEEE. The CDR3 sequence: CASSLVQGSGTQYF. Here the CDR3 DNA reads TGTGCCAGCAGCTTGGTTCAGGGGAGCGGGACCCAGTACTTC. The variable domain in full, completed from reference TRBV5-6 and TRBJ2-5, reads DAGVTQSPTHLIKTRGQQVTLRCSPKSGHDTVSWYQQALGQGPQFIFQYYEEEERQRGNFPDRFSGHQFPNYSSELNVNALLLGDSALYLCASSLVQGSGTQYFGPGTRLLVL.

This clonotype was seen at least ten times. This sequence joins TRBV29-1 and TRBJ1-1; D gene unclear. CDR1 is SQVTM, CDR2 ANQGSEA, per germline. V shed 7 bases and J shed 1 base, with 10 bases lying between them. This CDR3 comprises 12 residues. The CDR3 nucleotides read TGCAGCGCCGAGGCCCCGAACACTGAAGCTTTCTTT. It encodes CSAEAPNTEAFF.

This chain joins TRBV5-6 and TRBJ2-7, with unresolved D. CDR3 length: 14 amino acids. In germline, CDR1 is SGHDT, CDR2 YYEEEE. V shed 4 bases and J shed 2 bases, with 13 bases lying between them. The CDR3 spells CASSPRRSPYEQYF. DNA of the CDR3: TGTGCCAGCAGCCCACGACGGAGTCCCTACGAGCAGTACTTC.

In its sample, this clonotype was seen many times. J is TRBJ2-2 and V is TRBV3-1, with 8 bases matching TRBD2. Per germline, CDR1 LGHDT and CDR2 YNNKEL (reference sequence). The V gene end was trimmed by 0 bases and the J gene end by 7 bases; junction bases not matched to a gene: 10. This CDR3 contains 17 residues. CDR3 sequence reads: CASSQEGGRPLGGELFF. CDR3 in DNA: TGTGCCAGCAGCCAAGAGGGCGGGAGGCCCCTGGGCGGGGAGCTGTTTTTT.

This clonotype was detected only a few times. A much bigger clone sits one base away, suggesting this may be a read error. The chain recombines TRBV2 with TRBJ1-6; D is possibly TRBD1 (5 bases). From germline, CDR1 is SNHLY and CDR2 FYNNEI. V was shortened by 7 bases and J by 5 bases, with 9 bases between the two germline ends. There are 13 residues in the CDR3. The CDR3 DNA sequence: TGTGCCAGCAACCCACAGGATAATTCACCCCTCCACTTT. This sequence encodes CASNPQDNSPLHF.

This clonotype was counted at least ten times. The chain has TRBV5-8 and TRBJ2-1, with D possibly TRBD2 on 6 matching bases. Trimming stripped 0 bases from V and 1 base from J, with 8 bases between. CDR1 is SGHTS, CDR2 YDEGEE, per germline. The CDR3 covers 15 residues. CDR3 coding DNA: TGTGCCAGCAGCTTGGAAGGGAGGTCCTACAATGAGCAGTTCTTC. It is translated as CASSLEGRSYNEQFF.

This clonotype was counted many times. The J gene is TRBJ2-5, the V gene TRBV9, with D tentatively TRBD2 (7 bases). This CDR3 has 15 residues. Trimming left V 0 bases short and J 4 bases short, with 13 bases between. The germline V gene has CDR1 SGDLS and CDR2 YYNGEE. The CDR3 sequence: CASSVGGGLRETQYF. In DNA, the CDR3 is TGTGCCAGCAGCGTAGGCGGGGGCCTGAGAGAGACCCAGTACTTC. Combining the CDR3 with reference TRBV9 and TRBJ2-5 gives the whole variable domain DSGVTQTPKHLITATGQRVTLRCSPRSGDLSVYWYQQSLDQGLQFLIQYYNGEERAKGNILERFSAQQFPDLHSELNLSSLELGDSALYFCASSVGGGLRETQYFGPGTRLLVL.

This sequence joins TRBV20-1 and TRBJ2-1; no reliable D call. This CDR3 is 11 amino acids long. With 4 bases removed from V and 5 bases from J, the gap between germline ends came to 6 bases. Germline V gene sequence: CDR1 DFQATT, CDR2 SNEGSKA (reference sequence). DNA of the CDR3: TGCAGTGCTACCCTTAACAATGAGCAGTTCTTC. The encoded protein is CSATLNNEQFF.

There are many counts of this clonotype. This rearrangement joins TRBV28 to TRBJ1-1; TRBD1 might be the D (5 bases). Germline CDR1 and CDR2: MDHEN and SYDVKM. CDR3 length equals 13 residues. Trimming took off 6 bases at V and 10 bases at J, with 18 bases between the two ends. This chain's CDR3 is CASRRGLQLSAFF. In DNA, the CDR3 is TGTGCCAGCAGAAGGGGTCTACAGCTTTCAGCTTTCTTT.